This paragraph reports one T cell receptor (beta chain). Antigen: not known. This entry is derived from a study of cytomegalovirus exposure and HLA in healthy donors. Whole-study findings and limits: When the data were analyzed later, several of the most significant clusters appeared to be linked to common viral pathogens. Reports showed the classifier diagnosing cytomegalovirus status with high specificity and sensitivity. Trimming of TCR beta V- and J-genes showed a link, identified in a later analysis, to a missense DCLRE1C variant.

Primers included in the PCR were 60 Vbeta and 13 Jbeta primers. Sequencing used immunoSEQ multiplex PCR; TCRdb keeps in-frame clones, though not all of them. The sample lists tens of thousands of clones; more than 50% were seen once. Germline V gene lookup returns CDR1 SQVTM and CDR2 ANQGSEA. V gave up 6 bases and J gave up 5 bases, with 11 bases separating them. The CDR3 is 11 amino acids. The chain joins TRBV29-1 to TRBJ2-7; D ambiguous. The sample consisted of PBMCs. The source of this sequence is a male donor in good health and CMV-seropositive. CDR3 bases: TGCAGCGTGCGCGCCAACGACGAGCAGTACTTC. The encoded protein is CSVRANDEQYF.